This T cell receptor beta chain stems from a study of siplizumab effects on memory and regulatory T cells. Turning to the study itself: The mixed lymphocyte reactions, run in pairs, contained siplizumab at 0.75 to 1 ug/mL or no drug.

In the mixed lymphocyte reaction, cells were cocultured for 6 to 7 days at 37°C. As concerns this clone: What it binds is not known.

Assays examined about 10^5 TCR templates per sample. Libraries were prepared by immunoSEQ multiplex PCR; TCRdb keeps only in-frame clonotypes and omits some of them. The sample has 15,000 to 20,000 clones, more than 35% seen once; the top ten hold over 4%. Per the germline V gene, CDR1 is LGHNA and CDR2 is YSLEER. CDR3 length equals 15 residues. Trimming removed 2 bases from V and 3 bases from J; junction bases left unmatched: 7. The specimen sequenced was CFSE-low (dividing) CD4+ T cells sorted from an allogeneic mixed lymphocyte reaction. The chain joins TRBV4-3 to TRBJ2-7; 7 bases agree with TRBD1. The receptor comes from a human donor in good health; the cells came from an allogeneic mixed lymphocyte reaction. The DNA of the CDR3 is TGCGCCAGCAGCCAACAAGACAGGGCCCTCTACGAGCAGTACTTC. Translating gives CASSQQDRALYEQYF.